The subject of this entry is one T cell receptor (beta chain). This entry is derived from a study of T cells in Graves' hyperthyroidism and ophthalmopathy. The CDR3 regions of TCR beta were amplified from RNA transcripts. First-round RT-PCR targeting the TCR CDR3 was performed with the HTBI primer set. TCRdb reanalysed the multiplex PCR reads using MiXCR and keeps one entry per CDR3 protein. The sample includes roughly 520,000 distinct CDR3 sequences, roughly a quarter seen only once; the top ten take about 11%. With V trimmed by 6 bases and J by 4 bases, 8 bases remained unmatched. The CDR3 covers 15 residues. The PBMCs had their origin in approximately 10 ml of fresh peripheral blood.

The chain recombines TRBV12-3 or TRBV12-4 with TRBJ1-1; 10 positions match TRBD1. Input material: blood. The TCR originated in a woman aged 25 to 45 with Graves' ophthalmopathy. DNA for the CDR3: TGTGCCAGCAGCTCTTCTAGGACAGGGGGCACTGAAGCTTTCTTT. Translating it yields CASSSSRTGGTEAFF.